These 31 T cell receptor beta chains were all obtained from the same sample, sequenced in a study of blood T cell repertoires in COVID-19. Only in-frame clones appear in the TCRdb table, and some are missing; sequencing was by immunoSEQ multiplex PCR. This table has 44,000 or so clones, roughly nine tenths appearing once. What was sequenced was peripheral blood. The receptors stem from a human donor in a cohort sampled during active COVID-19.

The chain couples TRBV5-1 to TRBJ1-2, with 7 bases aligning to TRBD1. The germline V gene encodes CDR1 SGHRS and CDR2 YFSETQ. With 2 bases clipped from V and 4 bases from J, the junction kept 5 bases outside the gene matches. This CDR3 is 14 amino acids long. The CDR3 sequence is CASSFMTGSYGYTF. Written as DNA, the CDR3 is TGCGCCAGCAGCTTTATGACAGGGAGCTATGGCTACACCTTC.

Written as DNA, the CDR3 is TGTGCCAGCAAGGCGGAGTACTACAATGAAGCTTTCTTT. Translated, it gives CASKAEYYNEAFF. The chain uses TRBV14 and TRBJ1-1; no firm D call. The CDR3 consists of 13 residues. Trimming left V 7 bases short and J 7 bases short, with 16 bases between. Per the germline V gene, CDR1 is SGHDN and CDR2 is FVKESK.

This chain connects TRBV11-2 to TRBJ2-3; 7 bases are shared with TRBD1. The germline V gene has CDR1 SGHAT and CDR2 FQNNGV. Unmatched junction bases numbered 10, after V lost 7 bases and J lost 6 bases. The CDR3 length is 14 residues. The CDR3 DNA sequence: TGTGCCAGCAAAGACACCCGGACAGGCGATACGCAGTATTTT. Its protein product is CASKDTRTGDTQYF.

The chain uses TRBV5-6 and TRBJ1-2; D perhaps matches TRBD1 (5 bases). The CDR3 has 15 amino acids. With 3 bases removed from V and 1 base from J, the gap between germline ends came to 13 bases. Germline V gives CDR1 SGHDT, CDR2 YYEEEE. CDR3 amino acids: CASSSLTEFNYGYTF. The DNA for the CDR3 is TGTGCCAGCAGCTCCCTGACAGAATTTAACTATGGCTACACCTTC. The full variable domain, rest sourced from reference TRBV5-6 and TRBJ1-2, is DAGVTQSPTHLIKTRGQQVTLRCSPKSGHDTVSWYQQALGQGPQFIFQYYEEEERQRGNFPDRFSGHQFPNYSSELNVNALLLGDSALYLCASSSLTEFNYGYTFGSGTRLTVV.

This sequence joins TRBV11-2 and TRBJ2-3, with TRBD2 matching 8 bases. CDR3 length equals 17 residues. Germline CDR1 reads SGHAT; CDR2 reads FQNNGV. The ends lost 0 bases at V and 4 bases at J; junction bases unmatched: 9. The CDR3 DNA sequence: TGTGCCAGCAGCTTAGAGGGGCGGGCGGGGGGCGCAGATACGCAGTATTTT. Translating it yields CASSLEGRAGGADTQYF.

In its sample, this clone was seen once. The chain combines TRBV14 with TRBJ2-3, with TRBD1 as a possible D gene (6 bases). The germline gives CDR1 SGHDN, CDR2 FVKESK. CDR3 size: 17 residues. Deletions cut 0 bases from V and 2 bases from J, with 15 bases between. The CDR3 spells CASSQDGTGSVTDTQYF. The CDR3 bases are TGTGCCAGCAGCCAAGACGGAACAGGGTCAGTCACAGATACGCAGTATTTT.

V is TRBV4-1 and J is TRBJ2-7, with 7 bases fitting TRBD1. The trim removed 4 bases at V and 6 bases at J, leaving 6 bases unmatched. Germline CDR1 and CDR2: MGHRA and YSYEKL. The CDR3 spans 13 residues. The CDR3 nucleotides are TGCGCCAGCAGCCTCCGGGACAGCCCCGAGCAGTACTTC. It specifies CASSLRDSPEQYF.

The J gene is TRBJ2-1, the V gene TRBV5-1; TRBD2 agrees at 12 bases. CDR3 length: 18 residues. Germline V lookup: CDR1 SGHRS, CDR2 YFSETQ. The trim removed 6 bases at V and 7 bases at J, leaving 17 bases unmatched. The CDR3 spells CASIPGVLTSGGLNEQFF. The CDR3 DNA reads as TGCGCCAGCATTCCTGGGGTCTTGACTAGCGGGGGACTGAATGAGCAGTTCTTC.

The V call is TRBV12-3 or TRBV12-4, the J call TRBJ1-2; D remains unclear. V gave up 3 bases and J gave up 7 bases, with 9 bases separating them. CDR3 size: 12 residues. The CDR3 region is CASSFQSSGYTF. The CDR3 DNA follows: TGTGCCAGCAGTTTCCAATCGAGTGGCTACACCTTC.

The gene calls are TRBV5-4 and TRBJ2-1, with D possibly TRBD1 on 5 matching bases. V lost 2 bases and J lost 6, with 18 bases in between. Per germline, CDR1 SGHNT and CDR2 YYREEE (reference sequence). The CDR3 extends over 16 amino acids. The CDR3 sequence: CASSLLAQGKGNEQFF. The DNA of the CDR3 is TGTGCCAGCAGCTTACTCGCGCAGGGAAAGGGCAATGAGCAGTTCTTC.

V gene TRBV10-3 combines with J gene TRBJ2-1, with TRBD1 matching over 7 bases. Germline CDR1 ENHRY, CDR2 SYGVKD. J gave up 2 bases and V 3 bases, and 4 bases lay outside the gene matches. This CDR3 has 15 residues. CDR3 amino acids: CAISEGQGAYNEQFF. CDR3 nucleotides: TGTGCCATCAGTGAAGGGCAGGGGGCCTACAATGAGCAGTTCTTC.

This chain joins TRBV19 and TRBJ1-2, with D uncertain. This CDR3 is built from 13 residues. Looked up from germline, CDR1 is LNHDA and CDR2 is SQIVND (reference sequence). The ends were cut back, 5 bases at V and 3 bases at J, with 10 bases in the middle. DNA of the CDR3: TGTGCCAGTAGTTCAGTCCCAGACTATGGCTACACCTTC. Translating gives CASSSVPDYGYTF.

This rearrangement joins TRBV6-5 to TRBJ2-3, with 9 bases identical to TRBD1. CDR3 length: 15 residues. V was pared by 2 bases and J by 6 bases, with 6 bases of the junction left unmatched. The V gene's germline CDR1 is MNHEY and CDR2 SVGAGI. The CDR3 DNA reads TGTGCCAGCAGTTACCGACAGGGGGGCGCGGATACGCAGTATTTT. Translation: CASSYRQGGADTQYF.

The DNA of the CDR3 is TGCAGTGTAAAAGGGGGCGGCTACACCTTC. Its translation: CSVKGGGYTF. The chain carries TRBV20-1 and TRBJ1-2, with 7 nucleotides matching TRBD1. Germline V lookup: CDR1 DFQATT, CDR2 SNEGSKA (reference sequence). The CDR3 has 10 residues. V trimming: 7 bases; J trimming: 8 bases; junction bases outside the gene matches: 4.

The chain links TRBV5-1 to TRBJ2-5; 7 nucleotides align to TRBD2. Germline CDR1 and CDR2: SGHRS and YFSETQ. This CDR3 comprises 13 residues. V was pared by 3 bases and J by 3 bases, with 2 bases of the junction left unmatched. The CDR3 is CASSSGTKETQYF. Written as DNA, the CDR3 is TGCGCCAGCAGCTCCGGGACTAAAGAGACCCAGTACTTC.

CDR3 sequence: CASSPWVAGGRTDTQYF. The CDR3 coding sequence is TGTGCCAGCAGCCCCTGGGTAGCGGGGGGGCGGACAGATACGCAGTATTTT. This chain uses TRBV27 with TRBJ2-3; 11 nucleotides match TRBD2. Germline trimming cut 6 bases from V and 3 bases from J; bases unmatched to any gene: 11. This CDR3 contains 17 residues. Germline CDR1 reads MNHEY; CDR2 reads SMNVEV (reference sequence).

V is TRBV29-1 and J is TRBJ2-7, with TRBD1 matching 8 bases. This CDR3 is 14 amino acids long. The junction had 10 bases not matched to a gene; V was cut back by 5 bases and J by 4 bases. CDR1 SQVTM and CDR2 ANQGSEA come from the germline V gene. CDR3 residues: CSVTLGTGAYEQYF. CDR3 nucleotides: TGCAGCGTTACCCTCGGGACAGGAGCTTACGAGCAGTACTTC.

The chain uses TRBV7-8 and TRBJ1-4; D call uncertain. V lost 4 bases and J lost 0, with 15 bases in between. The germline V gene has CDR1 SGHVS and CDR2 FQNEAQ. CDR3 length: 17 amino acids. The CDR3 DNA sequence: TGTGCCAGCAGCTGGCGGGCCCGAGGGACAACTAATGAAAAACTGTTTTTT. Its translation is CASSWRARGTTNEKLFF. Full variable domain (rest looked up from reference TRBV7-8 and TRBJ1-4): GAGVSQSPRYKVAKRGQDVALRCDPISGHVSLFWYQQALGQGPEFLTYFQNEAQLDKSGLPSDRFFAERPEGSVSTLKIQRTQQEDSAVYLCASSWRARGTTNEKLFFGSGTQLSVL.

V is TRBV7-8 and J is TRBJ1-5; the match to TRBD1 covers 7 bases. Germline lookup yields CDR1 SGHVS and CDR2 FQNEAQ. CDR3 size: 16 residues. The V gene end was trimmed by 4 bases and the J gene end by 5 bases; junction bases not matched to a gene: 11. CDR3 region: CASSSSAARGDQPQHF. In DNA, the CDR3 is TGTGCCAGCAGCTCCTCGGCGGCCAGGGGGGATCAGCCCCAGCATTTT.

The V and J genes are TRBV19 and TRBJ2-2; D possibly corresponds to TRBD1 (5 bases). CDR3 length equals 13 residues. Looked up from germline, CDR1 is LNHDA and CDR2 is SQIVND (reference sequence). With 7 bases removed from V and 0 bases from J, the gap between germline ends came to 6 bases. In DNA form, the CDR3 reads TGTGCCAGTAAGGGGCCGAACACCGGGGAGCTGTTTTTT. Protein: CASKGPNTGELFF.

This clone was found once. This chain uses TRBV27 with TRBJ2-5; 8 bases line up with TRBD1. Germline V gene data show CDR1 as MNHEY and CDR2 as SMNVEV (reference sequence). The V and J ends lost 5 bases and 5 bases, in that order; junction bases with no gene match: 7. The length of the CDR3 is 14 residues. CDR3 in DNA: TGTGCCAGCAGTCCGACAGGGGAATTGGAGACCCAGTACTTC. It translates to CASSPTGELETQYF.

The gene calls are TRBV6-6 and TRBJ2-1; possibly TRBD2 for D (6 bases). This CDR3 has 11 amino acids. Trimming left V 4 bases short and J 10 bases short, with 8 bases between. CDR1 is MNHNY and CDR2 is SVGAGI in the germline V gene (reference sequence). Written as DNA, the CDR3 is TGTGCCAGCAGTTCCAGCGGGGAGCAGTTCTTC. Residues: CASSSSGEQFF.

The J gene is TRBJ2-7, the V gene TRBV27; D remains ambiguous. This CDR3 region has 14 residues. The V end was cut by 2 bases, the J end by 4 bases, with 12 bases between. Germline assignment: CDR1 MNHEY and CDR2 SMNVEV (reference sequence). The CDR3 DNA follows: TGTGCCAGCAGTTTAGCCAGTTCCGGGTACGAGCAGTACTTC. It codes for CASSLASSGYEQYF.

The rearrangement uses TRBV7-2 and TRBJ2-5; 10 bases fit TRBD1. The CDR3 has 15 residues. Germline V gene sequence: CDR1 SGHTA, CDR2 FQGNSA. The V segment lost 7 bases and the J segment 10 bases; nucleotides outside the gene matches: 15. The CDR3 spells CASTYWTGGGSGQYF. CDR3 DNA sequence: TGTGCCAGCACCTACTGGACAGGGGGAGGATCGGGCCAGTACTTC.

This chain joins TRBV18 and TRBJ1-5; TRBD1 matches 7 bases. After removal of 2 bases from V and 4 bases from J, the junction contained 5 bases not matched to a gene. Germline V gives CDR1 KGHSH, CDR2 LQKENI. The CDR3 runs to 15 residues. CDR3 protein: CASSPSDRANQPQHF. CDR3 DNA sequence: TGTGCCAGCTCACCATCAGACAGGGCAAATCAGCCCCAGCATTTT. The complete variable domain, with remaining parts taken from reference TRBV18 and TRBJ1-5, reads NAGVMQNPRHLVRRRGQEARLRCSPMKGHSHVYWYRQLPEEGLKFMVYLQKENIIDESGMPKERFSAEFPKEGPSILRIQQVVRGDSAAYFCASSPSDRANQPQHFGDGTRLSIL.

This sequence joins TRBV24-1 and TRBJ2-3; TRBD2 aligns across 15 bases. Per germline, CDR1 KGHDR and CDR2 SFDVKD. The CDR3 runs to 20 residues. V shed 4 bases and J 5 bases; nucleotides not matched to a gene: 15. The CDR3 coding sequence is TGTGCCACCAGTGACCCGGGACTAGCGGGGGGCAATCAAGGGGTAGATACGCAGTATTTT. Amino acids: CATSDPGLAGGNQGVDTQYF.

The CDR3 loop is CASSLSVELPGEPQHF. The DNA for the CDR3 is TGCGCCAGCAGCCTCTCCGTAGAGCTCCCCGGTGAACCCCAGCATTTT. V is TRBV4-3 and J is TRBJ1-5; D ambiguous. Germline V CDR1 and CDR2: LGHNA, YSLEER. V lost 4 bases, J lost 10 bases, and 23 bases lay in between. The CDR3 contains 16 residues.

The chain has TRBV19 and TRBJ2-7, with 7 positions matching TRBD2. This CDR3 has 15 residues. Trimming at V came to 5 bases and at J to 0 bases, leaving 7 bases not matched to a gene. Germline V lookup: CDR1 LNHDA, CDR2 SQIVND (reference sequence). CDR3 protein: CASSLIGGSSYEQYF. Written as DNA, the CDR3 is TGTGCCAGTAGTTTGATCGGCGGGAGCTCCTACGAGCAGTACTTC.

CDR3 amino acids: CASSQASQETQYF. CDR3 DNA: TGCGCCAGCAGCCAGGCTTCCCAAGAGACCCAGTACTTC. V gene TRBV5-1 combines with J gene TRBJ2-5; no reliable D call. Trimming removed 4 bases at V and 1 base at J, with 8 bases between. The CDR3 has 13 residues. CDR1 is SGHRS and CDR2 is YFSETQ in the germline V gene.

The chain couples TRBV29-1 to TRBJ2-3; 10 bases agree with TRBD2. The CDR3 is 13 amino acids. The germline V gene encodes CDR1 SQVTM and CDR2 ANQGSEA. J gave up 5 bases and V 6 bases, and 5 bases lay outside the gene matches. The CDR3 coding sequence is TGCAGCGTCGTCAGCGGGGGGGAAGATACGCAGTATTTT. The encoded protein is CSVVSGGEDTQYF.

The gene calls are TRBV4-1 and TRBJ2-7, with TRBD1 matching over 10 bases. V was pared by 3 bases and J by 4 bases, with 12 bases of the junction left unmatched. Germline V gene lookup returns CDR1 MGHRA and CDR2 YSYEKL. The CDR3 loop spans 17 amino acids. CDR3 coding DNA: TGCGCCAGCAGCCATGGGTTCGGGACAGGGGAATTGTACGAGCAGTACTTC. Protein: CASSHGFGTGELYEQYF.